This T cell receptor beta chain emerged from a study of shared clonotypes between healthy human individuals. Method: immunoSEQ multiplex PCR; TCRdb's copy keeps in-frame clones and lacks some. The repertoire consists of about 450,000 clones, with approximately 79% occurring once and the leading ten covering around 12%. Trimming shortened V by 0 bases and J by 9 bases, and 6 bases separated the two germline ends. Germline V lookup: CDR1 SGHTA, CDR2 FQGNSA. The length of the CDR3 is 12 residues. This TCR was sampled from a woman in her 40s in good health. Some clones in this sample may be carry-over from other donors' samples. This chain connects TRBV7-2 to TRBJ2-1; D is uncertain. Sequenced: PBMCs. The CDR3 protein is CASSLAVGEQFF. The CDR3 DNA reads as TGTGCCAGCAGCTTAGCGGTAGGTGAGCAGTTCTTC.